This T cell receptor (beta chain) was identified in a study of CD8 T cells in ankylosing spondylitis. Trimming shortened V by 4 bases and J by 5 bases, and 15 bases separated the two germline ends. This CDR3 has 16 amino acids. Germline CDR1 is SEHNR and CDR2 is FQNEAQ (reference sequence). TCRdb processed the 5' RACE reads anew with MiXCR; each CDR3 protein has one entry. In the table there are some 150,000 distinct CDR3 sequences, more than 40% of which are singletons. Input material: synovial fluid, either unsorted or a sorted T cell fraction (not recorded which). This receptor was identified in a male donor with ankylosing spondylitis. The rearrangement uses TRBV7-9 and TRBJ1-6; TRBD1 is a possible D gene (6 bases). CDR3 DNA sequence: TGTGCCAGCAGCTCCCGGGACAAGATCAATAATTCACCCCTCCACTTT. Its protein product is CASSSRDKINNSPLHF.